This section outlines one TCR beta chain sequence together with its context. The sample belongs to a study of blood T cell repertoires in COVID-19. Overall study context: The United States, Italy and Spain supplied acute and convalescent COVID-19 samples.

Per the original methods: For nucleated cells, counts were estimated from reference gene primer amplification. Clones were read by immunoSEQ multiplex PCR, and TCRdb kept only the in-frame ones, dropping some. That table furnishes V, J and clone size, whereas the DNA furnished D and trimming. The sample has 150,000 to 250,000 clones; about 76% are singletons. Seattle-derived patients entered the study during active infection and were followed longitudinally. CDR3 length: 13 residues. The V end was cut by 4 bases, the J end by 5 bases, with 12 bases between. Germline assignment: CDR1 GTSNPN and CDR2 SVGIG (reference sequence).

The gene calls are TRBV30 and TRBJ1-5; unclear D gene. This receptor was taken from a middle-aged woman with COVID-19, enrolled during active disease. Specimen: peripheral blood. The CDR3 here is CAWNRGVDQPQHF. The CDR3 nucleotides are TGTGCCTGGAATAGAGGCGTCGATCAGCCCCAGCATTTT.